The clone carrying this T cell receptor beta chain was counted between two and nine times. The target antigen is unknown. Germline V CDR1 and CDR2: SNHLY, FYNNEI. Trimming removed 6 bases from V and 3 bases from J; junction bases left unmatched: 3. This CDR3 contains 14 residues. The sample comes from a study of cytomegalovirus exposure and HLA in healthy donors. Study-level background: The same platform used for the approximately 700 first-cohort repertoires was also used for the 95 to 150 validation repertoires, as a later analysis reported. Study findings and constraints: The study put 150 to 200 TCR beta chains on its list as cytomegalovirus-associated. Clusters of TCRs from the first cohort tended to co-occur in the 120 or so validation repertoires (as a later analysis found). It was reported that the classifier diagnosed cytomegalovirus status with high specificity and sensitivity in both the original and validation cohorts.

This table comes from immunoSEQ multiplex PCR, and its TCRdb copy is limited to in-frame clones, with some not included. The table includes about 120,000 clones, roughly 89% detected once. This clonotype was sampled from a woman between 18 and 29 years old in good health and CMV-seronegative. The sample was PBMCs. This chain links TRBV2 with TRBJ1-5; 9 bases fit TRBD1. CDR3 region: CASSTGGPNQPQHF. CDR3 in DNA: TGTGCCAGCAGCACAGGGGGCCCCAATCAGCCCCAGCATTTT.